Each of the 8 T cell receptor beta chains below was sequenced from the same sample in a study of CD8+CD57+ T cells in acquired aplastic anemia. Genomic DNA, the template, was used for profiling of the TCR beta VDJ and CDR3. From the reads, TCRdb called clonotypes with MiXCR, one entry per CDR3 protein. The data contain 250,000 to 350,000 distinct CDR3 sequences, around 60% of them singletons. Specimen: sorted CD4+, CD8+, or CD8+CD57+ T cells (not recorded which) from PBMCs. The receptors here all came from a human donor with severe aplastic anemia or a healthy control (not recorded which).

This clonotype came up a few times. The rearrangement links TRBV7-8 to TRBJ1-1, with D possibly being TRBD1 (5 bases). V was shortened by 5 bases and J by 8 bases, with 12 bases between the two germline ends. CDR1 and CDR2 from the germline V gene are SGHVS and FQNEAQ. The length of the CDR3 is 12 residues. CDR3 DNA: TGTGCCAGCAGCCATGACAGTCGCGAAGCTTTCTTT. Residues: CASSHDSREAFF.

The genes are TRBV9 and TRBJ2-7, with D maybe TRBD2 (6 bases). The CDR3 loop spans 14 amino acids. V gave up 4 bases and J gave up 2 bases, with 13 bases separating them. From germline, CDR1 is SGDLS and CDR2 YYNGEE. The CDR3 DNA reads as TGTGCCAGCAGCTTCAGGGACTCTGCCTACGAGCAGTACTTC. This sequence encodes CASSFRDSAYEQYF.

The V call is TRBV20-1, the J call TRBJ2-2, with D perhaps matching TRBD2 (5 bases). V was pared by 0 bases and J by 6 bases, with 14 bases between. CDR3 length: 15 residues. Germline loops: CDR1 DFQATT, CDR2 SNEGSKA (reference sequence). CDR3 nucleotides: TGCAGTGCTAGAGATGCGGCGGGTATCCCCGGGGAGCTGTTTTTT. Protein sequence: CSARDAAGIPGELFF.

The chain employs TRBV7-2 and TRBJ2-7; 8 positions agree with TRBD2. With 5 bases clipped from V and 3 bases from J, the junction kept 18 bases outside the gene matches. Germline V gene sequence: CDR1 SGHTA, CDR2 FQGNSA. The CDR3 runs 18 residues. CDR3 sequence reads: CASSAVWREARSHYEQYF. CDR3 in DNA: TGTGCCAGCAGCGCAGTGTGGCGGGAGGCGAGGTCGCACTACGAGCAGTACTTC.

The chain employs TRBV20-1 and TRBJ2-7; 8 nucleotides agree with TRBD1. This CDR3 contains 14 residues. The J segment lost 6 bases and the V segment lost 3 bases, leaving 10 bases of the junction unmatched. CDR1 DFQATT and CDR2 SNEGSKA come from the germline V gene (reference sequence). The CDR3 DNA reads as TGCAGTGCTAGCTGGACAGGGAAACGTCTCGAGCAGTACTTC. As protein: CSASWTGKRLEQYF.

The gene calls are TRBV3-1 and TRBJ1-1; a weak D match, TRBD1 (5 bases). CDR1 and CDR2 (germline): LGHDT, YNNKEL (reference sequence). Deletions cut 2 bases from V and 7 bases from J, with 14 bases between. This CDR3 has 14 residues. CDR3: CASSQLTGTGEAFF. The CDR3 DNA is TGTGCCAGCAGCCAACTCACCGGGACGGGTGAAGCTTTCTTT. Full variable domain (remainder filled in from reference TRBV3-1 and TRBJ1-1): DTAVSQTPKYLVTQMGNDKSIKCEQNLGHDTMYWYKQDSKKFLKIMFSYNNKELIINETVPNRFSPKSPDKAHLNLHINSLELGDSAVYFCASSQLTGTGEAFFGQGTRLTVV.

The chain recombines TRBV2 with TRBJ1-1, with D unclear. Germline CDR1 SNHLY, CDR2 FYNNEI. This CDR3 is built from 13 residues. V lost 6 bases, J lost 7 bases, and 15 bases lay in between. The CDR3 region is CASSPHWADEAFF. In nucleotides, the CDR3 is TGTGCCAGCAGCCCCCACTGGGCCGATGAAGCTTTCTTT.

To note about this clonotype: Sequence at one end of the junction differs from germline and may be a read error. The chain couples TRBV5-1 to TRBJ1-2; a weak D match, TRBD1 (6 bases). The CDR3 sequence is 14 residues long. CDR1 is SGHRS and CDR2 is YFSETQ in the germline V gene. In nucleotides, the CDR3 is TGCGCCAGTAGCTCTCAGGGGATGAACTATGGCTACACCTTC. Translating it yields CASSSQGMNYGYTF.